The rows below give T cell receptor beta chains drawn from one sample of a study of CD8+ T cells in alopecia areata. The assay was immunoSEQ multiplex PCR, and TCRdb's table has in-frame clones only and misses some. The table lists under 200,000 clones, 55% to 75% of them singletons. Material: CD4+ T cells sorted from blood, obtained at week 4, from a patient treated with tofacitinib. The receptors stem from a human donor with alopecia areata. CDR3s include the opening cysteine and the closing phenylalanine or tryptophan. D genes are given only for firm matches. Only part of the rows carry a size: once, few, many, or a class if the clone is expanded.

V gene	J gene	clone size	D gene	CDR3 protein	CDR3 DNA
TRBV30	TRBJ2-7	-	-	CASRGGYEQYF	TGTGCCTCCAGAGGCGGCTACGAGCAGTACTTC
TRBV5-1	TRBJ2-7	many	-	CASSQDASSYEQYF	TGCGCCAGCAGCCAGGACGCGAGCTCCTACGAGCAGTACTTC
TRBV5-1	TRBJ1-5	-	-	CASRGEGNQPQHF	TGCGCCAGCAGGGGGGAGGGGAATCAGCCCCAGCATTTT
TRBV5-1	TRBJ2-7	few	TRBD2	CASRGSGSSYEQYF	TGCGCCAGCAGGGGTAGCGGGAGCTCCTACGAGCAGTACTTC
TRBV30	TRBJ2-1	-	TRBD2	CAGADSGGSDEQFF	TGTGCCGGCGCCGATAGCGGGGGGTCGGATGAGCAGTTCTTC
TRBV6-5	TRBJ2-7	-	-	CASSYSQGTYEQYF	TGTGCCAGCAGTTACTCTCAGGGGACCTACGAGCAGTACTTC
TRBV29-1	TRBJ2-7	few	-	CSAAGLSYEQYF	TGCAGCGCCGCCGGACTCTCCTACGAGCAGTACTTC
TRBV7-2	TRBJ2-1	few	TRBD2	CASSLAVAGGPSEQFF	TGTGCCAGCAGCTTAGCAGTAGCGGGGGGGCCTAGTGAGCAGTTCTTC
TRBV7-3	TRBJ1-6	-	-	CAWRGRGNSPLHF	TGTGCCTGGCGGGGCAGGGGAAATTCACCCCTCCACTTT
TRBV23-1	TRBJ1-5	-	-	CASSHPEKGQPQHF	TGCGCCAGCAGTCATCCCGAAAAAGGGCAGCCCCAGCATTTT
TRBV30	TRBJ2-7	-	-	CAWRGRNEQYF	TGTGCCTGGAGGGGGCGAAATGAGCAGTACTTC
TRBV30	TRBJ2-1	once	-	CAWSGSYNEQFF	TGTGCCTGGAGTGGCTCCTACAATGAGCAGTTCTTC
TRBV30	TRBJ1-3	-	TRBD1	CAWSVRDRDSGNTIYF	TGTGCCTGGAGTGTAAGGGACAGGGACTCTGGAAACACCATATATTTT
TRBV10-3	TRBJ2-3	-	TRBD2	CAAGTSGGPSTDTQYF	TGTGCCGCCGGCACTAGCGGGGGGCCTAGCACAGATACGCAGTATTTT
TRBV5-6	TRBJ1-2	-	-	CASSLLRGGYTF	TGTGCCAGCAGCCTCCTCAGGGGAGGCTACACCTTC
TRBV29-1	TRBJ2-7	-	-	CGVREHEQYF	TGCGGCGTGAGGGAACACGAGCAGTACTTC
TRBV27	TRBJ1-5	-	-	CASSPRRGWGQPQHF	TGTGCCAGCAGCCCCCGTCGGGGGTGGGGACAGCCCCAGCATTTT
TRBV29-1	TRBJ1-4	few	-	CSARKREEKLFF	TGCAGCGCCCGTAAGAGGGAAGAAAAACTGTTTTTT
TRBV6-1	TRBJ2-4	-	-	CASRPGSQNIQYF	TGTGCCAGCCGCCCCGGGAGTCAAAACATTCAGTACTTC
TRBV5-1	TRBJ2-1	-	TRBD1	CASSLRDRGLGEQFF	TGCGCCAGCAGCCTACGGGACAGGGGGCTTGGTGAGCAGTTCTTC
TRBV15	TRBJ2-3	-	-	CATSNLRTGLLLRYF	TGTGCCACCAGCAATCTTCGTACAGGGCTTCTCTTAAGGTATTTT
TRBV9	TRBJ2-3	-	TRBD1	CASNPRGQDTQYF	TGTGCCAGCAACCCCAGGGGGCAAGATACGCAGTATTTT
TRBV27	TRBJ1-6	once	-	CASTWTPNSPLHF	TGTGCCAGCACCTGGACCCCGAATTCACCCCTCCACTTT
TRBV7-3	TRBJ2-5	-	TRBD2	CASSLTASGGQETQYF	TGTGCCAGCAGCTTAACAGCTAGCGGGGGGCAAGAGACCCAGTACTTC
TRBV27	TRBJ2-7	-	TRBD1	CASSFQGQAFYF	TGTGCCAGCAGTTTTCAGGGACAGGCCTTCTACTTC
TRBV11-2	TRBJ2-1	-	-	CASSLDGGLNNEQFF	TGTGCCAGCAGCTTAGACGGGGGGCTCAACAATGAGCAGTTCTTC
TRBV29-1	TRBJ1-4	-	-	CSVESSARKKLFF	TGCAGCGTTGAGAGTAGTGCAAGGAAAAAACTGTTTTTT
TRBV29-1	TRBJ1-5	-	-	CSVAYSNQPQHF	TGCAGCGTTGCATATAGCAATCAGCCCCAGCATTTT
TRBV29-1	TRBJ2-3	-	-	CSVEDLRSGVRTDTQYF	TGCAGCGTTGAAGATTTAAGGTCGGGGGTGCGCACAGATACGCAGTATTTT
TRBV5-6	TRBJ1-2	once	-	CASSSILPRDYGYTF	TGTGCCAGCAGCTCTATACTACCGCGCGACTATGGCTACACCTTC
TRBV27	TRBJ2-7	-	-	CASSYYYRTGEQYF	TGTGCCAGCAGTTACTACTATCGGACGGGCGAGCAGTACTTC
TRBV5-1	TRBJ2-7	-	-	CASSFSSYEQYF	TGCGCCAGCAGCTTCAGCTCCTACGAGCAGTACTTC
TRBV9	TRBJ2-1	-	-	CATGGGPGAYNEQFF	TGTGCCACCGGTGGGGGACCAGGTGCCTACAATGAGCAGTTCTTC
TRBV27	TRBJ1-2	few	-	CASKRGLSYGYTF	TGTGCCAGCAAAAGGGGTTTAAGCTATGGCTACACCTTC
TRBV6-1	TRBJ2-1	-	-	CAISEDYQSSYNEQFF	TGTGCCATCAGTGAGGACTACCAGAGCTCCTACAATGAGCAGTTCTTC
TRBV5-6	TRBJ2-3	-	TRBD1	CASSAQGARGDTQYF	TGTGCCAGCAGCGCCCAGGGGGCTCGGGGAGATACGCAGTATTTT
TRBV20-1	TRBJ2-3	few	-	CSARIPDTQYF	TGCAGTGCTAGAATTCCAGATACGCAGTATTTT